This TCR beta chain appears in the sequencing data of a study of CD8 T cells in Susac syndrome. It was negative isolation that provided the CD8+ and CD4+ T cells, whereas TEMRA cells were enriched by FACS. RNA amounts of about 0.5 to 1 ug underwent reverse transcription with random hexamers. The amplification used immunoSEQ multiplex PCR on TCR beta CDR3; it spanned 54 Vbeta and 13 Jbeta. One entry per CDR3 protein results from TCRdb running MiXCR on the immunoSEQ multiplex PCR reads. The sample lists 180,000 or so distinct CDR3 sequences, approximately 95% occurring once. On this clonotype: The target antigen is unknown. The junction does not match germline at one end; this may be a read error.

Notes on the study in general: The study's TCR sequencing and HLA analysis covered a relatively small number of individuals, and the study acknowledged this.

The germline V gene has CDR1 KGHSH and CDR2 LQKENI. CDR3 size: 16 residues. This sequence joins TRBV18 and TRBJ1-3; no definite D call. Source material: CD4+ T cells from PBMCs. This sequence was found in a human donor with multiple sclerosis. The CDR3 nucleotides read TGTGCCAGCTCACCACCGTATCGAGGGTTCGGGCCCTCCGAAAATTTT. Translating gives CASSPPYRGFGPSENF.